The 2 T cell receptor beta chains in this list originate from one sample, sequenced in a study of PD-1 blockade in mismatch repair-deficient tumors. This table comes from immunoSEQ multiplex PCR, and its TCRdb copy is limited to in-frame clones, with some not included. This sample yields over 30,000 clones, of which 80% are seen a single time; 3% to 4% belongs to the top ten. The specimen was PBMCs, collected less than 7 weeks after starting pembrolizumab. The receptors derive from an adult with mismatch repair-deficient cancer.

DNA of the CDR3: TGTGCCAGCAGCAGAAACAGACTAGCGGGAGGCCCGAACACCGGGGAGCTGTTTTTT. It translates to CASSRNRLAGGPNTGELFF. The chain carries TRBV9 and TRBJ2-2, with 13 bases that match TRBD2. Germline V gene sequence: CDR1 SGDLS, CDR2 YYNGEE. Trimming at V came to 4 bases and at J to 0 bases, leaving 9 bases not matched to a gene. The CDR3 runs 19 residues.

The CDR3 sequence: CASSYSGADTQYF. The CDR3 nucleotides are TGTGCCAGCAGCTACTCCGGGGCAGATACGCAGTATTTT. The genes are TRBV5-4 and TRBJ2-3; D is perhaps TRBD2 (5 bases). The CDR3 sequence is 13 residues long. Trimming stripped 3 bases from V and 4 bases from J, with 9 bases between. CDR1 is SGHNT, CDR2 YYREEE, per germline (reference sequence).